This T cell receptor (beta chain) is from a study of T cell responses to AZD1222 COVID-19 vaccine. Regarding the study as a whole: Clonal diversity was possibly underestimated; the donors were predominantly white British and more often female. Every sample of the repertoires postdated the peak T cell response. Baseline seropositives among AZD1222 recipients totaled only six or seven.

V lost 1 base and J 0 bases, leaving 10 bases between the germline ends. CDR1 and CDR2 from the germline V gene are MDHEN and SYDVKM. CDR3 length: 16 residues. Libraries were prepared by immunoSEQ multiplex PCR; TCRdb keeps only in-frame clonotypes and omits some of them. The data hold roughly 170,000 clones, with about 92% observed a single time. Details on this clone: What it binds is unknown.

The sequencing used peripheral blood, collected on day 0 of AZD1222 vaccination. The chain combines TRBV28 with TRBJ2-1; D not certain. The TCR was taken from an adult in good health. In DNA, the CDR3 is TGTGCCAGCAGTTTATCCATCCCTGGCTCCTACAATGAGCAGTTCTTC. Translated: CASSLSIPGSYNEQFF.